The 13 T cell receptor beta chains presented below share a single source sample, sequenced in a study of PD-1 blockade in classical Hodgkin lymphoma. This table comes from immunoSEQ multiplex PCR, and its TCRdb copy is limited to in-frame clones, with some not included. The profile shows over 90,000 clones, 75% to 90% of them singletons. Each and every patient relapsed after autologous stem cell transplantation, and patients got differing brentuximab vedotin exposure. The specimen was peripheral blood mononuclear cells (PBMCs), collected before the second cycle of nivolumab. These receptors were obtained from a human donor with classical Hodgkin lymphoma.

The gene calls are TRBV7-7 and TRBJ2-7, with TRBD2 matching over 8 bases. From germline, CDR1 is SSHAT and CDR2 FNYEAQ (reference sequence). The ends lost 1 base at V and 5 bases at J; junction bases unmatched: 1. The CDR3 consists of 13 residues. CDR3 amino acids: CASSLVAGNEQYF. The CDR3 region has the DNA TGTGCCAGCAGCTTAGTAGCGGGAAACGAGCAGTACTTC.

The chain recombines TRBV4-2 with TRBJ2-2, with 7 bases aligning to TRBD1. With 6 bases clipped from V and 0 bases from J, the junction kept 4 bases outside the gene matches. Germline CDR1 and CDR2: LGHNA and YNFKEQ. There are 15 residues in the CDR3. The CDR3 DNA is TGTGCCAGCAGTTTAGGGGGCTCGAACACCGGGGAGCTGTTTTTT. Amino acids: CASSLGGSNTGELFF.

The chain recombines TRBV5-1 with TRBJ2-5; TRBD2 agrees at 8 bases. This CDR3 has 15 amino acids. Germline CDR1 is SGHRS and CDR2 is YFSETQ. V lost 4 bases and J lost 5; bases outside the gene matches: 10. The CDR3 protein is CASSLSGGNGETQYF. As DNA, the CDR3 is TGCGCCAGCAGCCTCAGCGGGGGAAACGGGGAGACCCAGTACTTC.

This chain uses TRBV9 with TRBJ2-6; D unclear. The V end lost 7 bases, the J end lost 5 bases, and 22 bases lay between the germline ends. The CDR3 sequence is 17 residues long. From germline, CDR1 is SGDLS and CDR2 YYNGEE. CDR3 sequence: CASRMVIKQSRANVLTF. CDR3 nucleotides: TGTGCCAGCCGTATGGTGATCAAACAAAGTCGGGCCAACGTCCTGACTTTC.

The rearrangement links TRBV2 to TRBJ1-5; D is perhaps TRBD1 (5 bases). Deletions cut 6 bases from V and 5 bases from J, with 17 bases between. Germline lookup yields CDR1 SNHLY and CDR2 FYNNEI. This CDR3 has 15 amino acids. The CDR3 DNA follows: TGTGCCAGCAGGCGGGACTACAGTGGCGATCAGCCCCAGCATTTT. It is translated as CASRRDYSGDQPQHF.

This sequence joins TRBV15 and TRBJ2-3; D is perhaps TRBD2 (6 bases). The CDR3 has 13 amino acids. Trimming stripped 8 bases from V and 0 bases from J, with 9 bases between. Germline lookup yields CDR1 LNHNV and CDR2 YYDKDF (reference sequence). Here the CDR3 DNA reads TGTGCCACCCTGGACTATAGCACAGATACGCAGTATTTT. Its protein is CATLDYSTDTQYF.

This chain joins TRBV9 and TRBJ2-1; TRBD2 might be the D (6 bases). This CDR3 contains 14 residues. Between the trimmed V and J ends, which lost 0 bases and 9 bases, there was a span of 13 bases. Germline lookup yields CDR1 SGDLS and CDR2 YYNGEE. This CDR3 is CASSVATRAGEQFF. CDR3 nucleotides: TGTGCCAGCAGCGTAGCTACGAGAGCGGGTGAGCAGTTCTTC.

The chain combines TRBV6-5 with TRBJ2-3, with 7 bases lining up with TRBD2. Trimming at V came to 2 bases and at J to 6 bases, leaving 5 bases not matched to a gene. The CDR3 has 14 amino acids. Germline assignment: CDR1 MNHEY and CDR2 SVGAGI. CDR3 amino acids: CASSYRRGRDTQYF. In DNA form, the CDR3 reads TGTGCCAGCAGTTACAGGCGGGGGAGGGATACGCAGTATTTT.

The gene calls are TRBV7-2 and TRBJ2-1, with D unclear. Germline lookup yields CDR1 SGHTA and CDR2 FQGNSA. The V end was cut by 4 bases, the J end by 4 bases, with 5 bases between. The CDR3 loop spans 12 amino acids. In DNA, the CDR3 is TGTGCCAGCAGCTCCAGATACAATGAGCAGTTCTTC. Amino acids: CASSSRYNEQFF.

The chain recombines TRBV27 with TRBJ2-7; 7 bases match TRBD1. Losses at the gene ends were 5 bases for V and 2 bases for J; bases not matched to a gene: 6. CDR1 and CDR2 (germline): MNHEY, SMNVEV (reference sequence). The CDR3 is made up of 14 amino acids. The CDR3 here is CASSPGTEAYEQYF. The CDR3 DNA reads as TGTGCCAGCAGTCCCGGGACAGAGGCCTACGAGCAGTACTTC.

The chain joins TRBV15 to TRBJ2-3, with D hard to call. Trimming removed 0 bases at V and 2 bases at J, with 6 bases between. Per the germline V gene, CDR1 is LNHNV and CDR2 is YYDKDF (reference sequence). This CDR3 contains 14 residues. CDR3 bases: TGTGCCACCAGCAGAGATCAGAACACAGATACGCAGTATTTT. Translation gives CATSRDQNTDTQYF.

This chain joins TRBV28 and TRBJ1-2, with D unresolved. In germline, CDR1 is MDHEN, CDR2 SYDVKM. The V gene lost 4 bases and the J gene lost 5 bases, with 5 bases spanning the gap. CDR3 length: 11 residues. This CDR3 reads CASSSNYGYTF. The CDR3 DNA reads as TGTGCCAGCAGTTCCAATTATGGCTACACCTTC.

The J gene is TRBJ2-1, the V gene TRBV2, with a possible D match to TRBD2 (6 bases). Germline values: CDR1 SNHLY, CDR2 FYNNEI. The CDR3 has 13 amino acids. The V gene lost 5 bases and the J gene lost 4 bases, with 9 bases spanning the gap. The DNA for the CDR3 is TGTGCCAGCAGTCGGGGGTTTTACAATGAGCAGTTCTTC. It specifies CASSRGFYNEQFF.